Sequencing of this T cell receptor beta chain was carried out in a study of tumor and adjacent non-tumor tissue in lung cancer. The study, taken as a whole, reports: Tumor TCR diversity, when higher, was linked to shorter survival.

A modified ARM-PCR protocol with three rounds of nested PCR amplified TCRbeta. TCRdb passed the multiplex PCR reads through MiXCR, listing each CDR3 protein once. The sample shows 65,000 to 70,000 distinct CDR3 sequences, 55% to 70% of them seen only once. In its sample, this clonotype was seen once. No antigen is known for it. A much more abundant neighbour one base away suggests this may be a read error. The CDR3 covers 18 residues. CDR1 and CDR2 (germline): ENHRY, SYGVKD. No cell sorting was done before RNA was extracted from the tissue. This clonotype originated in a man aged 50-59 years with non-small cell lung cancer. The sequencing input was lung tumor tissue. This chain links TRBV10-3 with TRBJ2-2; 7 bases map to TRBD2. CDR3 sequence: CGISESSRAGRNTGELFF. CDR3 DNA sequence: TGTGGCATCAGTGAGTCCAGTCGAGCGGGACGAAACACCGGGGAGCTGTTTTTT.